These 14 T cell receptor beta chains originate from one sample sequenced in a study of blood T cell repertoires in COVID-19. The method was immunoSEQ multiplex PCR; TCRdb's version includes in-frame clones alone and lacks a portion of them. The sample includes approximately 240,000 clones, about 88% of them seen just once. The sequenced material came from peripheral blood. Receptors were obtained from a woman aged 40 to 55 who had recovered from COVID-19.

The chain carries TRBV9 and TRBJ1-6; D is ambiguous. Trimming removed 4 bases from V and 0 bases from J, with 17 bases in between. The CDR3 has 18 residues. CDR1 and CDR2 from the germline V gene are SGDLS and YYNGEE. This CDR3 reads CASSFDLDSSSYNSPLHF. The CDR3 DNA sequence: TGTGCCAGCAGCTTCGACCTTGACTCGAGCTCCTATAATTCACCCCTCCACTTT.

The gene calls are TRBV29-1 and TRBJ2-5; 7 bases are a match to TRBD1. The CDR3 length is 12 residues. Trimming took 4 bases from V and 5 from J; bases not matched to a gene: 4. Per germline, CDR1 SQVTM and CDR2 ANQGSEA. CDR3 nucleotide sequence: TGCAGCGTTGTTGCCAGGGGGGAGACCCAGTACTTC. Translated, it gives CSVVARGETQYF.

Note on this clone: Within the sample, other DNA sequences also encode this same CDR3. The chain has TRBV7-2 and TRBJ1-5, with 8 positions matching TRBD1. The CDR3 covers 14 residues. Germline V gene data show CDR1 as SGHTA and CDR2 as FQGNSA. The junction had 4 bases not matched to a gene; V was cut back by 5 bases and J by 4 bases. Here the CDR3 reads CASSPGTGNQPQHF. In DNA, the CDR3 is TGTGCCAGCAGCCCCGGGACAGGTAATCAGCCCCAGCATTTT.

The V and J genes are TRBV6-2 or TRBV6-3 and TRBJ1-1; 8 nucleotides align to TRBD1. There are 17 residues in the CDR3. V was clipped by 6 bases and J by 0 bases; unmatched bases: 12. Germline V gene data show CDR1 as MNHEY and CDR2 as SVGEGT. The DNA for the CDR3 is TGTGCCAGCAGCAGTCGGCAGGGGGCCATTGTGAACACTGAAGCTTTCTTT. Amino acids: CASSSRQGAIVNTEAFF.

This sequence joins TRBV9 and TRBJ2-2; 12 nucleotides match TRBD2. CDR3 length: 17 amino acids. The germline gives CDR1 SGDLS, CDR2 YYNGEE. Trimming took 0 bases from V and 5 from J; bases not matched to a gene: 5. The DNA of the CDR3 is TGTGCCAGCAGCGTAGCGGCTAGCGGGGGGGTTACCGGGGAGCTGTTTTTT. It specifies CASSVAASGGVTGELFF.

This chain links TRBV7-2 with TRBJ2-7; 7 nucleotides align to TRBD2. The V gene end was trimmed by 3 bases and the J gene end by 9 bases; junction bases not matched to a gene: 11. The CDR3 runs 14 residues. Per the germline V gene, CDR1 is SGHTA and CDR2 is FQGNSA. The CDR3 is CASSFRASGQGQYF. CDR3 nucleotides: TGTGCCAGCAGCTTCAGGGCTAGCGGTCAAGGGCAGTACTTC.

This chain links TRBV6-2 or TRBV6-3 with TRBJ2-1; TRBD2 matches at 7 bases. This CDR3 is 15 amino acids long. With V trimmed by 6 bases and J by 2 bases, 7 bases remained unmatched. The germline V gene has CDR1 MNHEY and CDR2 SVGEGT. CDR3 sequence reads: CASSQSGEAYNEQFF. Here the CDR3 DNA reads TGTGCCAGCAGCCAGAGCGGGGAAGCCTACAATGAGCAGTTCTTC.

CDR3 sequence reads: CASSRLGGRDGYTF. DNA for the CDR3: TGTGCCAGCAGCCGTCTCGGAGGGAGGGATGGCTACACCTTC. The chain uses TRBV7-3 and TRBJ1-2, with unresolved D. CDR3 length equals 14 residues. Trimming removed 5 bases from V and 6 bases from J, with 16 bases in between. CDR1 and CDR2 from the germline V gene are SGHTA and FQGTGA. Drawing the rest from reference TRBV7-3 and TRBJ1-2, the complete variable domain is GAGVSQTPSNKVTEKGKYVELRCDPISGHTALYWYRQSLGQGPEFLIYFQGTGAADDSGLPNDRFFAVRPEGSVSTLKIQRTERGDSAVYLCASSRLGGRDGYTFGSGTRLTVV.

V is TRBV5-1 and J is TRBJ2-6; 9 bases are shared with TRBD1. This CDR3 is built from 20 residues. V dropped 5 bases and J dropped 4; count of bases not matched to a gene: 19. Germline V gives CDR1 SGHRS, CDR2 YFSETQ. This chain's CDR3 is CASSPSTGGTEGSGANVLTF. The CDR3 DNA reads TGCGCCAGCAGTCCGAGTACAGGGGGCACAGAGGGGTCAGGGGCCAACGTCCTGACTTTC.

This clone has just a few counts. The chain recombines TRBV7-8 with TRBJ2-7; 9 bases align to TRBD1. Trimming took 5 bases from V and 5 from J; bases not matched to a gene: 13. The CDR3 consists of 16 residues. The germline V gene has CDR1 SGHVS and CDR2 FQNEAQ. CDR3 protein: CASSTRSTGGGDEQYF. DNA for the CDR3: TGTGCCAGCAGCACCCGGAGTACAGGGGGCGGCGACGAGCAGTACTTC.

The chain is built from TRBV24-1 and TRBJ2-7, with no clear D. Trimming cost V 0 bases and J 6 bases, with 11 bases left between them. Germline CDR1 KGHDR, CDR2 SFDVKD. CDR3 length equals 14 residues. DNA of the CDR3: TGTGCCACCAGTGATTTGGCGGATTCTAGCGAGCAGTACTTC. It is translated as CATSDLADSSEQYF.

The CDR3 DNA is TGTGCCAGCAGTACCGGAGCTAACTATGGCTACACCTTC. It is translated as CASSTGANYGYTF. This chain joins TRBV21-1 and TRBJ1-2. TRBV21-1 is flagged as a pseudogene. CDR3 length equals 13 residues.

The rearrangement uses TRBV7-2 and TRBJ1-4; 7 positions agree with TRBD1. Germline V CDR1 and CDR2: SGHTA, FQGNSA. V gave up 6 bases and J gave up 8 bases; unmatched junction bases: 9. The CDR3 is 14 amino acids. CDR3: CASSPGTAREKLFF. Here the CDR3 DNA reads TGTGCCAGCAGTCCCGGGACAGCCCGAGAAAAACTGTTTTTT.

The V and J genes are TRBV6-5 and TRBJ1-6; D remains ambiguous. This CDR3 contains 15 residues. Germline loops: CDR1 MNHEY, CDR2 SVGAGI. The V end was cut by 5 bases, the J end by 2 bases, with 10 bases between. Here the CDR3 DNA reads TGTGCCAGCAGTCTGAGCCGGGCCTATAATTCACCCCTCCACTTT. This codes for CASSLSRAYNSPLHF.